Below, 24 T cell receptor beta chains from the same sample are listed, as sequenced in a study of T cell clusters in autoimmune cytopenias. Each sample's input was roughly 270 ng genomic DNA, 38,000 or so genome equivalents. Multiplex touch-down PCR amplified TRB using TRB-A and TRB-B pools in one tube. TCRdb reprocessed the multiplex PCR reads and reports one entry per CDR3 protein, with no DNA. The listing records roughly 6,300 distinct CDR3 sequences. This sample also appeared in a second study, on T cell repertoires in aging, cancer and after chemotherapy.

Sequencing used peripheral blood. The receptors originated from a human donor in good health.

This clonotype is labeled medium-sized based on frequency. V gene TRBV6-5 combines with J gene TRBJ2-7; without DNA, the TCRdb call of TRBD2 cannot be checked. CDR1 MNHEY and CDR2 SVGAGI come from the germline V gene. There are 12 residues in the CDR3. The CDR3: CASFSPSYEQYF.

This clonotype is identified as medium-sized (0.01 to 0.1%) from frequency. V gene TRBV19 combines with J gene TRBJ1-6; TCRdb selects TRBD1, and the lack of DNA leaves this call unchecked. The germline CDR1 and CDR2 sequences are LNHDA and SQIVND (reference sequence). The CDR3 is 12 residues long. The CDR3 here is CASSPGAPPLHF.

J is TRBJ2-3 and V is TRBV5-6; TCRdb's D call of TRBD2 is untestable without DNA. The CDR3 covers 16 residues. CDR1 is SGHDT and CDR2 is YYEEEE in the germline V gene. The CDR3: CASSQEGSGGPDTQYF.

This clonotype is medium-sized by frequency. This rearrangement joins TRBV5-5 to TRBJ1-5; TCRdb proposes TRBD1, but this gene call is untestable without DNA. The V gene's germline CDR1 is SGHKS and CDR2 YYEKEE (reference sequence). CDR3 size: 15 residues. CDR3 protein: CASSLAGTGNQPQHF.

V is TRBV5-4 and J is TRBJ2-7; TCRdb reports TRBD2, a call that lacks DNA to check it against. CDR3 length: 13 amino acids. The germline gives CDR1 SGHNT, CDR2 YYREEE (reference sequence). The CDR3 here is CASRRDLQEEQYF. The full variable domain, completed using reference TRBV5-4 and TRBJ2-7, is ETGVTQSPTHLIKTRGQQVTLRCSSQSGHNTVSWYQQALGQGPQFIFQYYREEENGRGNFPPRFSGLQFPNYSSELNVNALELDDSALYLCASRRDLQEEQYFGPGTRLTVT.

Its frequency marks this clonotype as medium-sized. The chain links TRBV29-1 to TRBJ2-5; TCRdb proposes TRBD1, but this gene call is untestable without DNA. Looked up from germline, CDR1 is SQVTM and CDR2 is ANQGSEA. CDR3 size: 14 residues. CDR3 sequence reads: CSVVRGGQGETQYF.

This chain connects TRBV7-9 to TRBJ2-1; the TCRdb D gene call, TRBD2, has no DNA to confirm it. The CDR3 extends over 13 amino acids. The V gene's germline CDR1 is SEHNR and CDR2 FQNEAQ (reference sequence). The CDR3 reads CASDHTSPNEQFF.

The CDR3 here is CASRSPRTSYEQYF. The rearrangement links TRBV6-2 or TRBV6-3 to TRBJ2-7; as DNA is missing, the TRBD2 call by TCRdb cannot be tested. CDR1 and CDR2 from the germline V gene are MNHEY and SVGEGT. This CDR3 is 14 amino acids long.

The chain carries TRBV19 and TRBJ2-1; there is no DNA to check the TCRdb D call of TRBD2. This CDR3 comprises 17 residues. From germline, CDR1 is LNHDA and CDR2 SQIVND (reference sequence). CDR3 in amino acids: CASSWGEGTSGYNEQFF.

This sequence joins TRBV6-5 and TRBJ2-5. Germline loops: CDR1 MNHEY, CDR2 SVGAGI. CDR3 length equals 13 residues. The chain's CDR3 is CASTQVPQETQYF.

The chain joins TRBV12-3 or TRBV12-4 to TRBJ2-3; TCRdb's D gene call, TRBD2, goes unchecked for lack of DNA. CDR3 size: 16 residues. The CDR3 is CASSLASGGSTDTQYF.

Its frequency marks this clonotype as medium-sized. This chain joins TRBV18 and TRBJ1-6; there is no DNA to check the TCRdb D call of TRBD1. CDR1 KGHSH and CDR2 LQKENI come from the germline V gene. The CDR3 runs 19 residues. The CDR3 sequence: CASSASGRIGIGNNSPLHF.

The rearrangement uses TRBV5-1 and TRBJ1-1; the D gene TCRdb calls, TRBD1, cannot be checked with no DNA. The CDR3 has 13 residues. Germline CDR1 and CDR2: SGHRS and YFSETQ. The CDR3 loop reads CASSYRDLTEAFF.

The chain employs TRBV19 and TRBJ1-5; without DNA, the TCRdb call of TRBD1 cannot be checked. Per germline, CDR1 LNHDA and CDR2 SQIVND (reference sequence). The length of the CDR3 is 14 residues. The CDR3 reads CASTGTGGNQPQHF.

This chain connects TRBV4-3 to TRBJ2-7; with no DNA, the TCRdb D assignment of TRBD1 cannot be verified. This CDR3 has 17 amino acids. CDR1 LGHNA and CDR2 YSLEER come from the germline V gene. The CDR3: CASSQGEPGQGGNEQYF.

The chain employs TRBV6-4 and TRBJ2-1; TCRdb designates TRBD1, a call that cannot be tested without DNA. CDR3 length equals 15 residues. Per the germline V gene, CDR1 is MRHNA and CDR2 is SNTAGT. The CDR3 sequence is CASSEQGAEMNEQFF.

The CDR3 region is CASSFVAGVTLGNTQYF. The chain links TRBV5-4 to TRBJ2-3; TCRdb returns TRBD2, unconfirmable since there is no DNA. CDR1 SGHNT and CDR2 YYREEE come from the germline V gene (reference sequence). The CDR3 is 17 residues long.

This clonotype is deemed medium-sized by its frequency. CDR3 in amino acids: CASSLTSGGSTDTQYF. The genes are TRBV11-1 and TRBJ2-3; no DNA is available, so the TRBD2 call from TCRdb remains unchecked. Germline assignment: CDR1 SGHAT and CDR2 FQDESV (reference sequence). The CDR3 sequence is 16 residues long.

The gene calls are TRBV12-3 or TRBV12-4 and TRBJ2-5; absent DNA, TCRdb's TRBD1 call cannot be checked. This CDR3 is built from 16 residues. The CDR3 loop is CASSFGGGTRGGTQYF.

The chain combines TRBV7-2 with TRBJ2-3; TCRdb picks TRBD1, but there is no DNA to check that call. Per the germline V gene, CDR1 is SGHTA and CDR2 is FQGNSA. There are 15 residues in the CDR3. The CDR3 is CASSLAHQGGDTQYF.

The rearrangement uses TRBV6-2 or TRBV6-3 and TRBJ2-7; TCRdb names TRBD1, which stays unverified in the absence of DNA. Germline CDR1 MNHEY, CDR2 SVGEGT. The CDR3 loop spans 12 amino acids. The CDR3 region is CASRTGGNEQYF.

J is TRBJ1-2 and V is TRBV12-3 or TRBV12-4; TCRdb names TRBD1, which stays unverified in the absence of DNA. The CDR3 covers 14 residues. The CDR3 region is CASNWAGYNYGYTF.

Considering frequency, this clonotype is medium-sized. This chain links TRBV15 with TRBJ2-1; TCRdb selects TRBD1, and the lack of DNA leaves this call unchecked. Germline CDR1 and CDR2: LNHNV and YYDKDF (reference sequence). The CDR3 covers 15 residues. CDR3 in amino acids: CATSRARTGHNEQFF.

J is TRBJ1-5 and V is TRBV30; the D call from TCRdb, TRBD1, cannot be confirmed without DNA. The CDR3 is 13 residues long. Germline CDR1 is GTSNPN and CDR2 is SVGIG (reference sequence). The CDR3 here is CAWSVRGSQPQHF.